This T cell receptor beta chain stems from a study of early T cells in non-severe SARS-CoV-2 infection. Study-wide context: Whole-blood bulk RNA, unsorted, was sequenced, and chains were unpaired. Whole-study findings and limits: Matching results from VDJdb favored anti-spike CD8 responses, leaving private and CD4 specificities undetected.

TCRdb passed the 5' RACE reads through MiXCR, listing each CDR3 protein once. The repertoire holds around 82,000 distinct CDR3 sequences, with approximately 12% as singletons. The germline V gene encodes CDR1 SGHRS and CDR2 YFSETQ. The V end lost 4 bases, the J end lost 3 bases, and 16 bases lay between the germline ends. This CDR3 comprises 15 residues. A remark on this clonotype: The antigen is unknown.

Sequenced sample: whole blood. The clonotype comes from an adult who was a healthcare worker with PCR-confirmed SARS-CoV-2 infection or an uninfected control (not recorded which). The chain uses TRBV5-1 and TRBJ2-5; no clear D. In nucleotides, the CDR3 is TGCGCCAGCAGCCTCACCGGACGTCGGGAAGAGACCCAGTACTTC. It translates to CASSLTGRREETQYF.